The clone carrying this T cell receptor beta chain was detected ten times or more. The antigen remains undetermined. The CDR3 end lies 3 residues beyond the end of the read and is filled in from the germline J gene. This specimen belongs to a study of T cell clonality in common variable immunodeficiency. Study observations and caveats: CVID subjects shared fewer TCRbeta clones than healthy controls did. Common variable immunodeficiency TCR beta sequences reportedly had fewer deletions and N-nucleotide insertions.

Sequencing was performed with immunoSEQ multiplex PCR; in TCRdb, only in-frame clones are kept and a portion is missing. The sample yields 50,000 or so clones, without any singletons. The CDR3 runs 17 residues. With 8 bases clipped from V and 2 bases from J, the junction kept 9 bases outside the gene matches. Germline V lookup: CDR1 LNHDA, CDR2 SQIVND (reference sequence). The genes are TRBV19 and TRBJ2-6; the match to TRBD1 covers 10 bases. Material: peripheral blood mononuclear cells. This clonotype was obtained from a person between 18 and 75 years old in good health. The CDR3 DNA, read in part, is TGTGCCAGTGACCCGGGACAGGGGATCGCTGGGGCCAACGTC. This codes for CASDPGQGIAGANV. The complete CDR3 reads CASDPGQGIAGANVLTF.